Given below is one TCR beta chain in context. Its matching antigen is unknown. The junction shows a germline mismatch at one end, possibly a read error. CDR1 is SSHAT, CDR2 FNYEAQ, per germline (reference sequence). CDR3 length: 14 residues. Profiling relied on immunoSEQ multiplex PCR, and the TCRdb table lists in-frame clones only, not all of them. Found here are more than 2 million clones, just under 95% of them singletons; the top ten hold roughly 1%. This entry belongs to a study of shared clonotypes between healthy human individuals. Overall study: The study enrolled a couple of women and three men aged 18 to 49. CD4 naive and memory got three plates each, CD8 naive two, CD8 memory one.

CD45RO negativity and positive selection for CCR7 defined naive CD8 cells, a population that excluded terminally differentiated effector memory CD45RA+ cells. General study points: Larger estimated richness was generally seen in naive subsets than in memory subsets.

This chain connects TRBV7-7 to TRBJ2-2, with D perhaps given as TRBD1 or TRBD2 (7 bases each). The clonotype comes from a man younger than 35 in good health. The sequenced sample was naive CD8+ T cells sorted from blood. The CDR3 loop is CASSLGEGAVELFF. CDR3 in DNA: TGTGCTAGCAGCTTAGGGGAGGGGGCCGTGGAGCTGTTTTTT.